These 30 T cell receptor beta chains originate from one sample sequenced in a study of T cell responses to AZD1222 COVID-19 vaccine. The repertoire was sequenced with immunoSEQ multiplex PCR; TCRdb's copy has only in-frame clones and lacks some. The profile shows about 120,000 clones, approximately 94% of them singletons. The sequenced sample was peripheral blood, obtained 28 days after the second AZD1222 dose. The receptors originated from an adult who received the AZD1222 COVID-19 vaccine.

V gene TRBV15 combines with J gene TRBJ2-7; possibly TRBD1 for D (6 bases). Germline assignment: CDR1 LNHNV and CDR2 YYDKDF (reference sequence). The CDR3 is 15 residues long. Between the trimmed V and J ends, which lost 0 bases and 6 bases, there was a span of 15 bases. The CDR3 protein is CATSRDYREGLEQYF. In nucleotides, the CDR3 is TGTGCCACCAGCAGAGATTACAGGGAAGGGCTCGAGCAGTACTTC.

The V call is TRBV7-2, the J call TRBJ2-7; D ambiguous. The CDR3 spans 11 residues. The V end lost 4 bases, the J end lost 4 bases, and 5 bases lay between the germline ends. Germline assignment: CDR1 SGHTA and CDR2 FQGNSA. This chain's CDR3 is CASSSQYEQYF. The DNA of the CDR3 is TGTGCCAGCAGCTCTCAATACGAGCAGTACTTC.

The CDR3 here is CASRYLFEGSYGYTF. Here the CDR3 DNA reads TGTGCCAGCAGATACCTTTTTGAGGGAAGCTATGGCTACACCTTC. The chain combines TRBV27 with TRBJ1-2; no definite D call. The CDR3 extends over 15 amino acids. The ends were cut back, 6 bases at V and 4 bases at J, with 18 bases in the middle. Germline CDR1 and CDR2: MNHEY and SMNVEV (reference sequence).

The chain couples TRBV5-1 to TRBJ1-1, with TRBD1 matching over 8 bases. V dropped 4 bases and J dropped 5; count of bases not matched to a gene: 4. This CDR3 is 13 amino acids long. Germline CDR1 reads SGHRS; CDR2 reads YFSETQ. The CDR3 DNA reads TGCGCCAGCAGCGCACAGGGGGGAACTGAAGCTTTCTTT. Its protein product is CASSAQGGTEAFF.

This clone was picked up one time. The chain combines TRBV6-5 with TRBJ1-5; no firm D call. Germline V gene sequence: CDR1 MNHEY, CDR2 SVGAGI. The ends were cut back, 4 bases at V and 7 bases at J, with 11 bases in the middle. This CDR3 spans 13 amino acids. The CDR3 loop is CASSSGRAQPQHF. The DNA for the CDR3 is TGTGCCAGCAGTTCGGGGAGGGCGCAGCCCCAGCATTTT.

This chain connects TRBV25-1 to TRBJ2-3; TRBD1 might be the D (5 bases). The germline V gene encodes CDR1 MGHDK and CDR2 SYGVNS. The ends were cut back, 2 bases at V and 5 bases at J, with 17 bases in the middle. This CDR3 spans 16 amino acids. The CDR3, as DNA: TGTGCCAGCAGTGAAGGAGCAGGGCAGGAGTTAGATACGCAGTATTTT. Its protein product is CASSEGAGQELDTQYF.

The chain has TRBV14 and TRBJ1-1, with D unclear. The germline V gene has CDR1 SGHDN and CDR2 FVKESK. V lost 3 bases, J lost 1 base, and 9 bases lay in between. The CDR3 consists of 14 residues. The DNA for the CDR3 is TGTGCCAGCAGCCACCTCACAGAGAACACTGAAGCTTTCTTT. As protein: CASSHLTENTEAFF.

This chain's CDR3 is CASSEGQVSYNEQFF. The CDR3 region has the DNA TGCGCCAGCAGCGAGGGACAGGTGTCCTACAATGAGCAGTTCTTC. The rearrangement joins TRBV5-1 to TRBJ2-1, with 8 bases fitting TRBD1. The V and J ends lost 4 bases and 1 base, in that order; junction bases with no gene match: 4. Germline CDR1 and CDR2: SGHRS and YFSETQ. The CDR3 totals 15 residues.

The V gene is TRBV9, the J gene TRBJ1-1, with 8 bases that match TRBD1. V lost 5 bases and J lost 1; bases outside the gene matches: 13. The CDR3 runs to 17 residues. The germline CDR1 and CDR2 sequences are SGDLS and YYNGEE. The CDR3 sequence: CASSETSRGPENTEAFF. The CDR3 nucleotides read TGTGCCAGCAGTGAAACCTCCAGGGGGCCCGAGAACACTGAAGCTTTCTTT.

The chain employs TRBV24-1 and TRBJ2-3; D is possibly TRBD2 (6 bases). Trimming cost V 3 bases and J 5 bases, with 20 bases left between them. This CDR3 spans 17 amino acids. From germline, CDR1 is KGHDR and CDR2 SFDVKD. In DNA form, the CDR3 reads TGTGCCACCAGTGATCCGTACGCGATCCAGGGAGGAGATACGCAGTATTTT. Protein sequence: CATSDPYAIQGGDTQYF.

The V and J genes are TRBV2 and TRBJ1-5; the D gene is possibly TRBD1 (6 bases). Germline V CDR1 and CDR2: SNHLY, FYNNEI. The CDR3 spans 15 residues. Trimming took off 5 bases at V and 0 bases at J, with 11 bases between the two ends. CDR3 DNA: TGTGCCAGCAGTCCCGACAGGAATAGCAATCAGCCCCAGCATTTT. It is translated as CASSPDRNSNQPQHF.

The chain uses TRBV6-5 and TRBJ2-1, with 10 bases fitting TRBD2. With V trimmed by 6 bases and J by 6 bases, 2 bases remained unmatched. The length of the CDR3 is 13 residues. Per germline, CDR1 MNHEY and CDR2 SVGAGI. CDR3 nucleotides: TGTGCCAGCAGGGGGACTAGCGTCAATGAGCAGTTCTTC. Protein sequence: CASRGTSVNEQFF.

The genes are TRBV6-5 and TRBJ2-7, with D perhaps matching TRBD1 or TRBD2 (5 bases each). This CDR3 has 14 residues. The V end lost 7 bases, the J end lost 3 bases, and 16 bases lay between the germline ends. The germline CDR1 and CDR2 sequences are MNHEY and SVGAGI. CDR3 sequence (DNA): TGTGCCAGCACTAGAGGGGAGTGGGTCTACGAGCAGTACTTC. Its translation is CASTRGEWVYEQYF.

J is TRBJ2-3 and V is TRBV5-4; 8 nucleotides align to TRBD1. Per the germline V gene, CDR1 is SGHNT and CDR2 is YYREEE (reference sequence). The CDR3 covers 16 residues. The J segment lost 3 bases and the V segment lost 9 bases, leaving 15 bases of the junction unmatched. This CDR3 reads CATKLPGQEPTDTQYF. The DNA of the CDR3 is TGTGCCACCAAACTGCCGGGACAGGAGCCAACAGATACGCAGTATTTT.

The chain employs TRBV5-1 and TRBJ2-1, with a tentative D call TRBD2 (5 bases). Trimming pared 0 bases from V and 3 bases from J, leaving 13 bases between. CDR1 SGHRS and CDR2 YFSETQ come from the germline V gene. CDR3 length: 16 residues. The chain's CDR3 is CASSLVGVRGYNEQFF. Here the CDR3 DNA reads TGCGCCAGCAGCTTGGTTGGAGTCCGGGGCTACAATGAGCAGTTCTTC. The full variable domain, its missing parts supplied by reference TRBV5-1 and TRBJ2-1, is KAGVTQTPRYLIKTRGQQVTLSCSPISGHRSVSWYQQTPGQGLQFLFEYFSETQRNKGNFPGRFSGRQFSNSRSEMNVSTLELGDSALYLCASSLVGVRGYNEQFFGPGTRLTVL.

This chain joins TRBV29-1 and TRBJ1-1; 7 positions match TRBD1. The J segment lost 3 bases and the V segment lost 5 bases, leaving 6 bases of the junction unmatched. Germline CDR1 SQVTM, CDR2 ANQGSEA. This CDR3 region has 13 residues. CDR3 protein: CSVPNQGDTEAFF. In DNA, the CDR3 is TGCAGCGTTCCTAATCAGGGGGACACTGAAGCTTTCTTT.

The chain joins TRBV5-1 to TRBJ1-2; 8 bases match TRBD1. Germline CDR1 reads SGHRS; CDR2 reads YFSETQ. Losses at the gene ends were 3 bases for V and 1 base for J; bases not matched to a gene: 5. The CDR3 sequence is 15 residues long. The CDR3 sequence is CASSSDRVDNYGYTF. Written as DNA, the CDR3 is TGCGCCAGCAGCTCGGACAGGGTAGATAACTATGGCTACACCTTC.

This chain uses TRBV5-1 with TRBJ1-4; D gene uncertain. The CDR3 has 15 residues. The V and J ends lost 3 bases and 0 bases respectively, with 9 bases between them. Germline assignment: CDR1 SGHRS and CDR2 YFSETQ. The CDR3 coding sequence is TGCGCCAGCAGCTCGGGCCCCGCAACTAATGAAAAACTGTTTTTT. Translating gives CASSSGPATNEKLFF.

V usage is TRBV6-5 and J usage is TRBJ2-7; D not certain. With 2 bases removed from V and 3 bases from J, the gap between germline ends came to 8 bases. The CDR3 runs 13 residues. The germline V gene encodes CDR1 MNHEY and CDR2 SVGAGI. In DNA, the CDR3 is TGTGCCAGCAGTTACAGGGTCAGCTACGAGCAGTACTTC. Its protein product is CASSYRVSYEQYF.

This clone was found once. The chain carries TRBV29-1 and TRBJ2-5; the D is unclear. Germline CDR1 SQVTM, CDR2 ANQGSEA. The CDR3 is 11 residues long. Trimming removed 4 bases from V and 3 bases from J, with 6 bases in between. For the CDR3, the DNA is TGCAGCGTTGCCCATAAAGAGACCCAGTACTTC. Its protein product is CSVAHKETQYF.

V usage is TRBV7-2 and J usage is TRBJ2-1, with a possible D match to TRBD2 (5 bases). Germline V gene lookup returns CDR1 SGHTA and CDR2 FQGNSA. V was trimmed by 2 bases and J by 8 bases, leaving 16 bases between them. The CDR3 runs to 15 residues. The CDR3 spells CASSLRPHWRYEQFF. CDR3 nucleotide sequence: TGTGCCAGCAGCTTACGGCCCCACTGGAGGTATGAGCAGTTCTTC.

The gene calls are TRBV4-1 and TRBJ2-5; D call uncertain. The CDR3 has 13 residues. Trimming left V 2 bases short and J 7 bases short, with 11 bases between. Germline V gives CDR1 MGHRA, CDR2 YSYEKL. The CDR3 DNA follows: TGCGCCAGCAGCCAAACCTCCCTGGGGACCCAGTACTTC. It translates to CASSQTSLGTQYF.

The chain couples TRBV7-8 to TRBJ2-7, with a possible D match to TRBD2 (6 bases). The germline V gene has CDR1 SGHVS and CDR2 FQNEAQ. V lost 7 bases and J 4 bases, leaving 14 bases between the germline ends. The CDR3 spans 13 residues. The CDR3 region is CASNPPAGYEQYF. The CDR3, as DNA: TGTGCCAGCAATCCACCGGCGGGGTACGAGCAGTACTTC. Full variable domain (remainder filled in from reference TRBV7-8 and TRBJ2-7): GAGVSQSPRYKVAKRGQDVALRCDPISGHVSLFWYQQALGQGPEFLTYFQNEAQLDKSGLPSDRFFAERPEGSVSTLKIQRTQQEDSAVYLCASNPPAGYEQYFGPGTRLTVT.

V gene TRBV10-2 combines with J gene TRBJ2-5; 7 bases align to TRBD1. This CDR3 is built from 15 residues. Germline trimming cut 1 base from V and 5 bases from J; bases unmatched to any gene: 7. Looked up from germline, CDR1 is WSHSY and CDR2 is SAAADI. Here the CDR3 DNA reads TGCGCCAGCAGTGAGTTTCAGGGGGTAGGGGAGACCCAGTACTTC. This encodes CASSEFQGVGETQYF.

This rearrangement joins TRBV2 to TRBJ1-5; 10 nucleotides line up with TRBD1. The CDR3 extends over 14 amino acids. Germline CDR1 and CDR2: SNHLY and FYNNEI. V lost 5 bases, J lost 5 bases, and 3 bases stayed unmatched. The CDR3 DNA sequence: TGTGCCAGCAGTAGACAGGGGGCCGATCAGCCCCAGCATTTT. Its protein is CASSRQGADQPQHF. Supplemented by reference TRBV2 and TRBJ1-5, the full variable domain reads EPEVTQTPSHQVTQMGQEVILRCVPISNHLYFYWYRQILGQKVEFLVSFYNNEISEKSEIFDDQFSVERPDGSNFTLKIRSTKLEDSAMYFCASSRQGADQPQHFGDGTRLSIL.

The chain joins TRBV7-6 to TRBJ2-1; 7 positions agree with TRBD2. This CDR3 is built from 16 residues. After removal of 1 base from V and 8 bases from J, the junction contained 11 bases not matched to a gene. Germline V gene sequence: CDR1 SGHVS, CDR2 FNYEAQ. This CDR3 is CASSLGSWTGGDEQFF. CDR3 DNA sequence: TGTGCCAGCAGCTTAGGTTCTTGGACGGGAGGCGATGAGCAGTTCTTC.

This chain links TRBV2 with TRBJ2-1; TRBD1 might be the D (5 bases). V lost 9 bases to trimming and J lost 3 bases, with 18 bases between them. The germline V gene encodes CDR1 SNHLY and CDR2 FYNNEI. This CDR3 comprises 15 residues. The CDR3 coding sequence is TGTGCCAGTCAGCTAGGGCAGGGTGTCTACAATGAGCAGTTCTTC. This gives the protein CASQLGQGVYNEQFF.

The chain joins TRBV19 to TRBJ2-3; 7 bases line up with TRBD2. The CDR3 has 15 residues. V gave up 7 bases and J gave up 4 bases; unmatched junction bases: 11. Germline lookup yields CDR1 LNHDA and CDR2 SQIVND (reference sequence). CDR3 bases: TGTGCCAGTATGCAGTCCCTAGCGGCCTCAGATACGCAGTATTTT. This codes for CASMQSLAASDTQYF.

The chain joins TRBV30 to TRBJ2-7; 7 nucleotides agree with TRBD2. Unmatched junction bases numbered 10, after V lost 5 bases and J lost 0 bases. This CDR3 spans 15 amino acids. From germline, CDR1 is GTSNPN and CDR2 SVGIG (reference sequence). CDR3 in DNA: TGTGCCTGGGGGGGACTATGGCGGGACTCCTACGAGCAGTACTTC. Translation gives CAWGGLWRDSYEQYF.

This rearrangement joins TRBV5-1 to TRBJ2-3; D is tentatively TRBD1 or TRBD2 (5 bases each). The CDR3 totals 14 residues. Trimming left V 4 bases short and J 1 base short, with 10 bases between. Germline V gene sequence: CDR1 SGHRS, CDR2 YFSETQ. This CDR3 reads CASSPGAGTDTQYF. CDR3 sequence (DNA): TGCGCCAGCAGCCCCGGGGCGGGCACAGATACGCAGTATTTT.